This T cell receptor beta chain was found in a study of shared clonotypes between healthy human individuals. For the study at large: Those who served as donors were a couple of women and three men between the ages of 18 and 49.

A single count supports this clone. Splitting of CD4+ cells produced CD45RA+ naive and CD45RA-negative memory subsets. Original processing notes: Filtering differed, since immunoSEQ gave only junction sequences and no quality scores. Libraries were prepared by immunoSEQ multiplex PCR; TCRdb keeps only in-frame clonotypes and omits some of them. That table gives V, J and clone size, and the DNA gave D and trimming. Of over a million clones in the sample, roughly 96% were seen once. V trimming: 3 bases; J trimming: 2 bases; junction bases outside the gene matches: 4. The CDR3 length is 15 residues. CDR1 and CDR2 (germline): SGHNT, YYREEE (reference sequence).

The sequenced sample consisted of naive CD4+ T cells sorted from blood. The subset is: CD45RA+ positively selected. The source of this sequence is a man aged 25 to 45 in good health. V and J are TRBV5-4 and TRBJ2-1; 8 nucleotides match TRBD2. The DNA for the CDR3 is TGTGCCAGCAGCTCAACTAGCGGCACCTACAATGAGCAGTTCTTC. The encoded protein is CASSSTSGTYNEQFF.